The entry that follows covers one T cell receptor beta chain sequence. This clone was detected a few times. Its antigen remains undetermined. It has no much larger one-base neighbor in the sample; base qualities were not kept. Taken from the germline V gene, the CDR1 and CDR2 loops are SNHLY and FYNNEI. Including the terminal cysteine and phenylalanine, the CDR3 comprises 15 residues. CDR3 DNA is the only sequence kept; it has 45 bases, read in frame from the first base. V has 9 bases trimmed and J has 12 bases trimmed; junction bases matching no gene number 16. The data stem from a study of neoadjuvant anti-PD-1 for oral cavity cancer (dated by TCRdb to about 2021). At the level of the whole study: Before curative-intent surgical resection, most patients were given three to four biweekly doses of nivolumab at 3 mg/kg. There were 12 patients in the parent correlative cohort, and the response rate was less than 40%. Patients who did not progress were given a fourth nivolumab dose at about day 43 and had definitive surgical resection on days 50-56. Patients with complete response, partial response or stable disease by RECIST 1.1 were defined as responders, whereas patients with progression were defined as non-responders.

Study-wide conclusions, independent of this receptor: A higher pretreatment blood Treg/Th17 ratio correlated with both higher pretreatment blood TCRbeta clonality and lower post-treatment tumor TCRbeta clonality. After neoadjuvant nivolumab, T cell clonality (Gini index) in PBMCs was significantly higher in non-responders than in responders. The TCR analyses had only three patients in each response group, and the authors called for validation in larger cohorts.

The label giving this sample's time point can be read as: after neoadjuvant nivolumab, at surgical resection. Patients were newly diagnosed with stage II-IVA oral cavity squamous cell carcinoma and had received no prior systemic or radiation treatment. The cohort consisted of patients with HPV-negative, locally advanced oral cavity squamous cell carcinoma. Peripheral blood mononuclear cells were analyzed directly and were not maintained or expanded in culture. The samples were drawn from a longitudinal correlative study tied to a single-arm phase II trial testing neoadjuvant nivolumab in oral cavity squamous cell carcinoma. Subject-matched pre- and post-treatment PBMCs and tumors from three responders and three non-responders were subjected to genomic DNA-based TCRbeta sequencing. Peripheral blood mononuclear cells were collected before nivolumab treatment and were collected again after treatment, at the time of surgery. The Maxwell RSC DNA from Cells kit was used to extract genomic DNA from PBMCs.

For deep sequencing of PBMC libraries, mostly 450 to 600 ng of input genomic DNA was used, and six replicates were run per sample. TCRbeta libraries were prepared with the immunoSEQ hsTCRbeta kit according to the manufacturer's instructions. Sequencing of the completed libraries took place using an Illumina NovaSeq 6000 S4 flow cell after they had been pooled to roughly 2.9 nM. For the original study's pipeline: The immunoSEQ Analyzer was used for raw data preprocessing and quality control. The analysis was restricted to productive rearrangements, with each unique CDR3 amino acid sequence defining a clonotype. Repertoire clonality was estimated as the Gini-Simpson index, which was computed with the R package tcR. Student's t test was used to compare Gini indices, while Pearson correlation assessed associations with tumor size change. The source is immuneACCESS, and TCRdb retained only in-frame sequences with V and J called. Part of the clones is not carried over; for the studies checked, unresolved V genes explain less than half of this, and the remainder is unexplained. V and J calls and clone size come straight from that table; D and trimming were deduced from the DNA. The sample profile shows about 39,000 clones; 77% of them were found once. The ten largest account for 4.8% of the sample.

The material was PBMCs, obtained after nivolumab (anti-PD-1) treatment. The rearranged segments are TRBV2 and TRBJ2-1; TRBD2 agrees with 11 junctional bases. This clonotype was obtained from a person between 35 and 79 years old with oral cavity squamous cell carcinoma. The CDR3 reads CARVQKGLAGGTQFF. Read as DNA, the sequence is TGTGCCAGGGTACAGAAGGGGCTAGCGGGGGGAACGCAGTTCTTC.